A selection of T cell receptor beta chains follows, all from one sample in a study of shared T cell receptors in the human thymus. The assay was immunoSEQ multiplex PCR, and TCRdb's table has in-frame clones only and misses some. The sample has hundreds of thousands of clones; over 90% are singletons. The sequenced sample was thymocytes. Receptors originate from a human donor. Each CDR3 is given with its conserved first and last residue. Each record gives: CDR3 protein, CDR3 DNA, CDR3 length, V gene, J gene, D gene, clone size. D genes are given only for firm matches. Rows may omit the clone size; those that give it use once, few, many or a size class.

CATSRNLTYNEQFF	TGTGCCACCAGCAGGAATCTAACCTACAATGAGCAGTTCTTC	14	TRBV15	TRBJ2-1	.	once
CASSPGARKRDSTGELFF	TGTGCCAGCTCACCAGGGGCGAGGAAGCGGGATTCCACCGGGGAGCTGTTTTTT	18	TRBV18	TRBJ2-2	TRBD2	.
CASSPVMGLAGGHNHNEQFF	TGTGCCAGCAGTCCAGTTATGGGACTAGCGGGAGGGCATAACCACAATGAGCAGTTCTTC	20	TRBV28	TRBJ2-1	TRBD2	.
CASSADSSEQYF	TGTGCCAGCAGCGCCGACTCGTCCGAGCAGTACTTC	12	TRBV13	TRBJ2-7	.	once
CASWDSPSSYNEQFF	TGCGCCAGTTGGGACAGCCCAAGCTCCTACAATGAGCAGTTCTTC	15	TRBV5-1	TRBJ2-1	TRBD1	.
CASSLDGSFMNTEAFF	TGTGCCAGCAGCTTAGATGGCAGCTTTATGAACACTGAAGCTTTCTTT	16	TRBV7-9	TRBJ1-1	.	.
CASSDRALRVSYTF	TGTGCCAGCAGTGACCGGGCCCTTCGGGTGAGCTACACCTTC	14	TRBV6-7	TRBJ1-2	.	.
CASRTSRRDETQYF	TGTGCCAGCAGGACTAGCAGGAGGGACGAGACCCAGTACTTC	14	TRBV13	TRBJ2-5	TRBD2	.
CASSIIANEKLFF	TGTGCCAGTAGTATAATCGCGAATGAAAAACTGTTTTTT	13	TRBV19	TRBJ1-4	.	.
CASSTTGRPPSSYNEQFF	TGTGCCAGCTCTACCACCGGGCGGCCTCCGAGCTCCTACAATGAGCAGTTCTTC	18	TRBV18	TRBJ2-1	.	.
CASSQTSSGIIGNEQFF	TGTGCCAGCAGCCAAACCTCTAGCGGGATCATAGGGAATGAGCAGTTCTTC	17	TRBV5-4	TRBJ2-1	TRBD2	.
CASSGRDFHTDTQYF	TGTGCCAGCAGTGGACGGGACTTTCACACAGATACGCAGTATTTT	15	TRBV6-1	TRBJ2-3	.	.
CASSPRDRANTGELFF	TGCGCCAGCAGCCCCCGGGACAGAGCGAACACCGGGGAGCTGTTTTTT	16	TRBV5-1	TRBJ2-2	TRBD1	.
CASSWDRGSYEQYF	TGTGCCAGCAGTTGGGATAGGGGGAGTTACGAGCAGTACTTC	14	TRBV28	TRBJ2-7	.	.
CASSLRGMGETQYF	TGTGCCAGCAGCTTGCGGGGAATGGGTGAGACCCAGTACTTC	14	TRBV5-5	TRBJ2-5	.	once
CASKGTADSYEQYF	TGTGCCAGCAAAGGGACAGCCGACTCCTACGAGCAGTACTTC	14	TRBV27	TRBJ2-7	TRBD1	.
CASSLQDWQVYGYTF	TGTGCCAGCAGCCTCCAGGACTGGCAGGTCTATGGCTACACCTTC	15	TRBV7-8	TRBJ1-2	.	.
CASSLSGREYASTDTQYF	TGTGCCAGCAGTTTAAGTGGACGGGAGTATGCTAGCACAGATACGCAGTATTTT	18	TRBV27	TRBJ2-3	.	.
CASSYSGTGELFF	TGTGCCAGCAGTTACTCGGGTACCGGGGAGCTGTTTTTT	13	TRBV6-5	TRBJ2-2	.	.
CASSTIRTVVSYEQYF	TGTGCCAGCAGCACAATAAGGACAGTCGTGTCCTACGAGCAGTACTTC	16	TRBV7-3	TRBJ2-7	.	.
CASRTDATRLAANTGELFF	TGCGCCAGCCGGACTGATGCCACGAGGCTAGCGGCGAACACCGGGGAGCTGTTTTTT	19	TRBV5-1	TRBJ2-2	TRBD2	.
CASSFFRPGCSEKLFF	TGTGCCAGCAGTTTCTTTCGCCCAGGGTGTAGTGAAAAACTGTTTTTT	16	TRBV27	TRBJ1-4	.	.
CASSPQGALTDTQYF	TGTGCCAGCTCACCGCAGGGCGCTCTCACAGATACGCAGTATTTT	15	TRBV18	TRBJ2-3	.	.
CASSLSGGGRGYGYTF	TGTGCCAGCAGCCTTTCCGGCGGGGGGCGCGGATATGGCTACACCTTC	16	TRBV4-2	TRBJ1-2	.	.
CAISEPKPGQGGLAGASISYEQYF	TGTGCCATCAGTGAGCCCAAACCGGGACAGGGGGGACTAGCGGGAGCCTCGATCTCCTACGAGCAGTACTTC	24	TRBV10-3	TRBJ2-7	TRBD2	.
CSANQETQYF	TGCAGTGCTAACCAAGAGACCCAGTACTTC	10	TRBV20-1	TRBJ2-5	.	.
CASSYTGRQPQHF	TGTGCCAGCAGTTACACGGGCAGACAGCCCCAGCATTTT	13	TRBV6-5	TRBJ1-5	.	.
CASSIGQGAYNEQFF	TGTGCCAGTAGTATAGGACAGGGGGCCTACAATGAGCAGTTCTTC	15	TRBV19	TRBJ2-1	TRBD1	.
CASSLTRDTSSYEQYF	TGTGCCAGCAGCTTAACCCGCGACACCTCCTCCTACGAGCAGTACTTC	16	TRBV7-4	TRBJ2-7	.	once
CASSLRQVISYNEQFF	TGCGCCAGCAGCCTCCGTCAGGTTATCTCCTACAATGAGCAGTTCTTC	16	TRBV4-1	TRBJ2-1	.	.
CASSEPLWTGSSYEQYF	TGCGCCAGCAGTGAGCCCCTGTGGACAGGGAGCTCCTACGAGCAGTACTTC	17	TRBV10-2	TRBJ2-7	TRBD1	.
CASSSEKDLNPYEQYF	TGTGCCAGCAGTTCCGAGAAAGACTTGAATCCCTACGAGCAGTACTTC	16	TRBV27	TRBJ2-7	.	.
CASSPLSTDTQYF	TGTGCCAGCAGCCCACTGAGCACAGATACGCAGTATTTT	13	TRBV7-2	TRBJ2-3	.	.
CASSQAPDRGDYGYTF	TGCGCCAGCAGCCAAGCCCCGGACAGGGGCGACTATGGCTACACCTTC	16	TRBV4-1	TRBJ1-2	TRBD1	.
CASSQALNGGQETQYF	TGCGCCAGCAGCCAAGCCCTTAATGGTGGTCAGGAGACCCAGTACTTC	16	TRBV4-1	TRBJ2-5	.	.
CASSFQPQHF	TGTGCCAGCAGTTTTCAGCCCCAGCATTTT	10	TRBV28	TRBJ1-5	.	.
CASSHRAGVASSYEQYF	TGTGCCAGCAGCCATCGGGCGGGAGTAGCGAGCTCCTACGAGCAGTACTTC	17	TRBV7-2	TRBJ2-7	TRBD2	.
CASSQEREGPSTVGGETQYF	TGCGCCAGCAGCCAAGAACGGGAAGGCCCCTCGACAGTCGGCGGAGAGACCCAGTACTTC	20	TRBV4-1	TRBJ2-5	.	.
CASTPPGGLYNEQFF	TGTGCCAGCACTCCGCCCGGGGGACTTTACAATGAGCAGTTCTTC	15	TRBV6-1	TRBJ2-1	.	.
CASSSDRSSGEQYF	TGTGCCAGCAGCTCGGACAGATCTTCTGGAGAGCAGTACTTC	14	TRBV7-8	TRBJ2-7	.	few
CASSLSGDIYNEQFF	TGTGCCAGCAGTTTATCAGGGGATATCTACAATGAGCAGTTCTTC	15	TRBV27	TRBJ2-1	.	.
CAWSVPGAGELFF	TGTGCCTGGAGTGTACCGGGTGCCGGGGAGCTGTTTTTT	13	TRBV30	TRBJ2-2	.	.
CASRNGSGGNTEAFF	TGTGCCAGTAGAAACGGTAGCGGGGGAAACACTGAAGCTTTCTTT	15	TRBV19	TRBJ1-1	.	.
CASGFGPPSALLNTEAFF	TGTGCTAGTGGTTTTGGGCCCCCTTCGGCTCTCCTAAACACTGAAGCTTTCTTT	18	TRBV12-5	TRBJ1-1	.	.
CASSYYEQYF	TGTGCCAGCTCATACTACGAGCAGTACTTC	10	TRBV6-4	TRBJ2-7	.	.
CASSLFGWGGRASYEQYF	TGTGCCAGCAGCTTATTCGGTTGGGGCGGGAGGGCCTCCTACGAGCAGTACTTC	18	TRBV7-2	TRBJ2-7	TRBD2	.
CASSLDFSPGRNGYTF	TGTGCCAGCAGCTTAGACTTTTCCCCGGGACGGAATGGCTACACCTTC	16	TRBV7-2	TRBJ1-2	.	.
CASSYYREEKLFF	TGTGCCAGCAGCTACTACAGGGAGGAAAAACTGTTTTTT	13	TRBV11-2	TRBJ1-4	.	.
CASSLSDLTGELFF	TGTGCCAGCAGCTTGAGCGACCTCACCGGGGAGCTGTTTTTT	14	TRBV5-6	TRBJ2-2	.	.
CASRARTGSNEQFF	TGTGCCAGCAGGGCCCGGACAGGGAGCAATGAGCAGTTCTTC	14	TRBV25-1	TRBJ2-1	TRBD1	.
CAWSVQDFPLPEQYF	TGTGCCTGGAGTGTACAGGACTTTCCTTTGCCCGAGCAGTACTTC	15	TRBV30	TRBJ2-7	.	.
CASSPPGQSNEKLFF	TGTGCCAGCTCACCCCCGGGACAGTCTAATGAAAAACTGTTTTTT	15	TRBV18	TRBJ1-4	TRBD1	once
CASSLGTSGTKETQYF	TGTGCCAGCAGCTTGGGGACTAGCGGGACGAAAGAGACCCAGTACTTC	16	TRBV11-3	TRBJ2-5	TRBD2	once
CASSKTAGCESEQFF	TGTGCCAGCAGCAAAACAGCAGGCTGCGAGTCTGAGCAGTTCTTC	15	TRBV27	TRBJ2-1	.	once
CASSLRREGLHEQYF	TGTGCCAGCAGCTTAAGGCGGGAGGGCCTCCACGAGCAGTACTTC	15	TRBV7-9	TRBJ2-7	TRBD2	.